These T cell receptor beta chains were read from a single sample in a study of PD-L1 blockade in urothelial cancer. Generated by immunoSEQ multiplex PCR, the TCRdb table keeps only in-frame clones and is missing some. The sample has roughly 77,000 clones, 65% to 85% seen once. This material consisted of PBMCs, taken around atezolizumab (anti-PD-L1) treatment. These receptors all come from a woman between 65 and 79 years old with urothelial cancer. CDR3s include the opening cysteine and the closing phenylalanine or tryptophan. The D gene is left open where the match is weak. Expanded clones are given a class, and other clones once, few, many or no size at all.

>TRBD1|TRBJ1-6|TRBV5-8|-
CASSSGGLPLHF
TGTGCCAGCAGTTCAGGGGGCTTACCCCTCCACTTT
>-|TRBJ1-6|TRBV7-2|-
CASSLKGSGSPLHF
TGTGCCAGCAGCTTAAAAGGGAGCGGGTCACCCCTCCACTTT
>TRBD1|TRBJ1-4|TRBV7-6|-
CASSLGTGRDEKLFF
TGTGCCAGCAGCCTAGGGACAGGGCGGGATGAAAAACTGTTTTTT
>-|TRBJ1-1|TRBV29-1|-
CSVEVQARRAEAFF
TGCAGCGTTGAAGTACAGGCTCGTCGGGCTGAAGCTTTCTTT
>-|TRBJ2-1|TRBV7-9|-
CASSGGQPSSSYNEQFF
TGTGCCAGCAGCGGAGGACAGCCCTCCAGCTCCTACAATGAGCAGTTCTTC
>-|TRBJ1-5|TRBV7-2|-
CASSLAERGNQPQHF
TGTGCCAGCAGCTTAGCTGAGCGGGGCAATCAGCCCCAGCATTTT
>TRBD1|TRBJ2-7|TRBV6-5|-
CASSSYNRGRYEQYF
TGTGCCAGCAGTTCCTACAACAGGGGGCGGTACGAGCAGTACTTC
>-|TRBJ2-7|TRBV7-9|-
CASSRGGQGWYEQYF
TGTGCCAGCAGCCGGGGGGGACAGGGATGGTACGAGCAGTACTTC
>-|TRBJ1-5|TRBV7-2|-
CASSLAGGGNQPQHF
TGTGCCAGCAGCTTAGCGGGGGGGGGCAATCAGCCCCAGCATTTT
>-|TRBJ1-5|TRBV7-2|-
CASRPGHGVSPQHF
TGTGCCAGCCGACCGGGACACGGGGTTAGTCCCCAGCATTTT
>TRBD2|TRBJ2-1|TRBV7-2|-
CASSGKRDFIEQFF
TGTGCCAGCAGCGGAAAGCGGGATTTTATTGAGCAGTTCTTC
>-|TRBJ1-2|TRBV19|-
CASSISPGKEGYGYTF
TGTGCCAGTAGTATCTCTCCGGGCAAAGAGGGCTATGGCTACACCTTC
>-|TRBJ1-1|TRBV20-1|-
CSARRGPEAFF
TGCAGTGCTAGAAGGGGCCCTGAAGCTTTCTTT
>TRBD1|TRBJ2-5|TRBV10-3|-
CAISPWDRGQETQYF
TGTGCCATCAGCCCCTGGGACAGGGGACAAGAGACCCAGTACTTC
>-|TRBJ2-1|TRBV7-2|few
CASSNSGSSYNEQFF
TGTGCCAGCAGCAATAGCGGCAGCTCCTACAATGAGCAGTTCTTC
>-|TRBJ2-7|TRBV27|-
CASRSLGGDYEQYF
TGTGCCAGCAGGTCCTTAGGCGGGGACTACGAGCAGTACTTC
>TRBD2|TRBJ2-5|TRBV11-2|-
CASSLGVGLDGETQYF
TGTGCCAGCAGCTTAGGGGTCGGACTAGACGGGGAGACCCAGTACTTC
>-|TRBJ1-1|TRBV4-3|few
CASRLGRFTEAFF
TGCGCCAGCAGGCTGGGCAGGTTTACTGAAGCTTTCTTT
>-|TRBJ1-4|TRBV9|-
CASSLTGLQTNEKLFF
TGTGCCAGCAGCCTGACGGGACTGCAAACTAATGAAAAACTGTTTTTT
>TRBD1|TRBJ2-7|TRBV6-6|-
CASSYSPDRGPDF
TGTGCCAGCAGTTACTCTCCGGACAGGGGTCCGGACTTC